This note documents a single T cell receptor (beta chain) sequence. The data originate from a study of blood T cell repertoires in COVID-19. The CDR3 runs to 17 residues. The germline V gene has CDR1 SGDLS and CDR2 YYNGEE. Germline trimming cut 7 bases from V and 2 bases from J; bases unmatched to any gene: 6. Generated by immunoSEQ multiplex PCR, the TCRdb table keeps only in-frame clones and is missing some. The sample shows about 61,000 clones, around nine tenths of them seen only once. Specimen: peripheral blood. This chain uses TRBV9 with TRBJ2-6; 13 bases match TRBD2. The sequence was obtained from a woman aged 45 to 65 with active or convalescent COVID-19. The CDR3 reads CASGPLAGGPGANVLTF. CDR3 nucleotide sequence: TGTGCCAGCGGACCACTAGCGGGAGGGCCTGGGGCCAACGTCCTGACTTTC.